This T cell receptor beta chain stems from a study of patients and donors after allogeneic stem cell transplantation. This clonotype occurred a few times. At one boundary the junction diverges from the germline segment, which might be a read error. The CDR3 consists of 13 residues. One entry per CDR3 protein results from TCRdb running MiXCR on the RT-PCR reads. The sample includes 150,000 to 250,000 distinct CDR3 sequences, about 40% of them seen just once. The chain links TRBV12-3 or TRBV12-4 to TRBJ1-4; a weak D match, TRBD1 (6 bases). This receptor was taken from a human donor who was either an allogeneic HSCT recipient or a stem cell or donor lymphocyte infusion donor (not recorded which). It is not recorded whose cells these are; they may come from a transplant donor. The specimen sequenced was blood, either unsorted or a sorted T cell fraction (not recorded which). The CDR3 loop reads CASSGTLGYPAAF. The CDR3 nucleotides are TGTGCCAGCAGCGGGACATTGGGTTATCCGGCAGCTTTT.